Given below is one T cell receptor (beta chain) in context. Measured with immunoSEQ multiplex PCR; TCRdb has only the in-frame clones, and not every one. There are about 86,000 clones in the sample; approximately 93% occur only once, and approximately 0.69% lies in the top ten. This sample was taken from a study of cytomegalovirus exposure and HLA in healthy donors. CDR3 size: 17 residues. Germline CDR1 is LNHDA and CDR2 is SQIVND (reference sequence). V dropped 5 bases and J dropped 0 bases, with 17 bases sitting between them. The TCR originated in a man aged 18-30 years in good health and CMV-seronegative. Sequencing input: PBMCs. J is TRBJ1-3 and V is TRBV19, with D possibly matching TRBD1 (5 bases). The CDR3 loop is CASSWAGRVSSGNTIYF. The CDR3 DNA follows: TGTGCCAGTAGTTGGGCGGGACGAGTTAGCTCTGGAAACACCATATATTTT.